The following is a T cell receptor beta chain sequence with its context. Its cognate antigen is unknown. The data were taken from a study of CD8 T cells in ankylosing spondylitis. The study, taken as a whole, reports: Peripheral blood samples showed relatively rare disease-linked clones, and these clones were CD8+.

Using its own MiXCR run on the 5' RACE reads, TCRdb lists one record per CDR3 protein. The sample yields a few hundred thousand distinct CDR3 sequences, over 15% seen once. Germline V lookup: CDR1 SGHVS, CDR2 FQNEAQ. Trimming stripped 6 bases from V and 3 bases from J, with 18 bases between. This CDR3 comprises 15 residues. The gene calls are TRBV7-8 and TRBJ2-7, with D possibly being TRBD2 (6 bases). The TCR sequence derives from a male donor with ankylosing spondylitis or in good health (not recorded which). The sequenced material came from blood, either unsorted or a sorted T cell fraction (not recorded which). The CDR3 is CASSYPGRRDYEQYF. DNA of the CDR3: TGTGCCAGCAGTTATCCGGGCCGGCGGGACTACGAGCAGTACTTC.